One sample yielded the 18 T cell receptor beta chains listed below, sequenced in a study of shared clonotypes between healthy human individuals. TCRdb's table, derived via immunoSEQ multiplex PCR, lists solely in-frame clones and lacks some. The sample contains 700,000 to 950,000 clones, 96% of which appear only once. In the naive CD8 group, cells lacked CD45RO and were positively selected for CCR7, so terminally differentiated effector memory CD45RA+ cells were left out. Material for sequencing was naive CD8+ T cells sorted from blood. These receptors came from a man aged 25 to 40 in good health.

This rearrangement joins TRBV4-1 to TRBJ2-1; 7 positions match TRBD1. CDR1 is MGHRA and CDR2 is YSYEKL in the germline V gene. V was clipped by 6 bases and J by 5 bases; unmatched bases: 4. The CDR3 length is 13 residues. CDR3 region: CASSQQGNNEQFF. The CDR3 bases are TGCGCCAGCAGTCAACAGGGGAACAATGAGCAGTTCTTC.

The chain links TRBV7-2 to TRBJ2-1; 7 nucleotides match TRBD2. The CDR3 runs 16 residues. Germline values: CDR1 SGHTA, CDR2 FQGNSA. V trimming: 1 base; J trimming: 5 bases; junction bases outside the gene matches: 8. CDR3 protein: CASSLERRELDNEQFF. CDR3 nucleotide sequence: TGTGCCAGCAGCTTAGAAAGGCGGGAGTTAGACAATGAGCAGTTCTTC.

The chain links TRBV5-5 to TRBJ1-1; 10 bases line up with TRBD1. The CDR3 spans 15 residues. Germline lookup yields CDR1 SGHKS and CDR2 YYEKEE (reference sequence). V shed 4 bases and J 6 bases; nucleotides not matched to a gene: 9. The CDR3 sequence is CASSPPGQGFPEAFF. The CDR3 DNA sequence: TGTGCCAGCAGCCCGCCGGGACAGGGGTTCCCTGAAGCTTTCTTT.

The rearrangement links TRBV13 to TRBJ2-2; D uncertain. This CDR3 region has 12 residues. Germline assignment: CDR1 PRHDT and CDR2 FYEKMQ (reference sequence). The germline V and J ends were trimmed by 5 bases and 4 bases, with 5 bases remaining between them. This chain's CDR3 is CASSALTGELFF. Here the CDR3 DNA reads TGTGCCAGCAGCGCACTCACCGGGGAGCTGTTTTTT. Full variable domain (remainder filled in from reference TRBV13 and TRBJ2-2): AAGVIQSPRHLIKEKRETATLKCYPIPRHDTVYWYQQGPGQDPQFLISFYEKMQSDKGSIPDRFSAQQFSDYHSELNMSSLELGDSALYFCASSALTGELFFGEGSRLTVL.

The chain joins TRBV28 to TRBJ1-4; 10 bases are a match to TRBD1. The germline V gene encodes CDR1 MDHEN and CDR2 SYDVKM. V was pared by 5 bases and J by 1 base, with 10 bases of the junction left unmatched. This CDR3 has 18 residues. The CDR3 sequence is CASSTRQGAKVTNEKLFF. The DNA for the CDR3 is TGTGCCAGCAGTACTCGACAGGGGGCGAAGGTAACTAATGAAAAACTGTTTTTT.

The V gene is TRBV27, the J gene TRBJ2-1, with D possibly being TRBD2 (5 bases). The V end was cut by 3 bases, the J end by 9 bases, with 12 bases between. The V gene's germline CDR1 is MNHEY and CDR2 SMNVEV (reference sequence). The CDR3 is 13 residues long. For the CDR3, the DNA is TGTGCCAGCAGTTTTGGCGGGCCGATTGAGCAGTTCTTC. It specifies CASSFGGPIEQFF.

The rearrangement joins TRBV29-1 to TRBJ1-4; D unresolved. Per germline, CDR1 SQVTM and CDR2 ANQGSEA. V dropped 5 bases and J dropped 10 bases, with 8 bases sitting between them. The length of the CDR3 is 10 residues. CDR3: CSVPEGKLFF. The CDR3 coding sequence is TGCAGCGTTCCTGAGGGAAAACTGTTTTTT.

Of note for this clone: The sample has other DNA sequences that encode this CDR3 too. The chain joins TRBV27 to TRBJ1-1; a weak D match, TRBD1 (6 bases). Trimming took off 3 bases at V and 3 bases at J, with 8 bases between the two ends. Germline V lookup: CDR1 MNHEY, CDR2 SMNVEV (reference sequence). The CDR3 has 13 residues. The CDR3: CASSFEGDTEAFF. The CDR3, as DNA: TGTGCCAGCAGTTTCGAGGGGGACACTGAAGCTTTCTTT.

The chain couples TRBV4-1 to TRBJ2-7; tentatively, D is TRBD2 (6 bases). The CDR3 consists of 14 residues. Looked up from germline, CDR1 is MGHRA and CDR2 is YSYEKL. Trimming cost V 0 bases and J 6 bases, with 12 bases left between them. CDR3 nucleotide sequence: TGCGCCAGCAGCCAAGATCGGGGGATGGGCGAGCAGTACTTC. Translation gives CASSQDRGMGEQYF.

The chain couples TRBV21-1 to TRBJ1-4. TRBV21-1 is assigned pseudogene status. The CDR3 runs to 15 residues. This chain's CDR3 is CASVLSRANNEKLFF. As DNA, the CDR3 is TGTGCCAGCGTCCTCAGCCGGGCGAATAATGAAAAACTGTTTTTT.

The rearrangement uses TRBV27 and TRBJ2-3, with 7 positions matching TRBD1. Germline CDR1 and CDR2: MNHEY and SMNVEV (reference sequence). V lost 5 bases to trimming and J lost 10 bases; unmatched junction nucleotides: 9. This CDR3 is 13 amino acids long. CDR3 DNA sequence: TGTGCCAGCAGTAAAGGACGGGACAGACCGCAGTATTTT. Its protein is CASSKGRDRPQYF.

With regard to this clone: Other DNA sequences of this sample code for an identical CDR3. This rearrangement joins TRBV18 to TRBJ1-1; D is ambiguous. The germline gives CDR1 KGHSH, CDR2 LQKENI. V lost 3 bases to trimming and J lost 8 bases, with 7 bases between them. This CDR3 comprises 11 residues. CDR3 protein: CASSPGSEAFF. The CDR3, as DNA: TGTGCCAGCTCACCCGGCTCAGAAGCTTTCTTT.

CDR3 sequence reads: CASSHREFKTQYF. Written as DNA, the CDR3 is TGTGCCAGCAGCCACCGGGAGTTCAAGACCCAGTACTTC. V gene TRBV7-9 combines with J gene TRBJ2-5; tentative D call: TRBD2 (6 bases). Germline CDR1 reads SEHNR; CDR2 reads FQNEAQ (reference sequence). The CDR3 spans 13 residues. The V end lost 5 bases, the J end lost 6 bases, and 13 bases lay between the germline ends.

The chain links TRBV7-8 to TRBJ2-7; 13 bases match TRBD2. This CDR3 spans 17 amino acids. From germline, CDR1 is SGHVS and CDR2 FQNEAQ. Losses at the gene ends were 5 bases for V and 2 bases for J; bases not matched to a gene: 9. CDR3 residues: CASSIGLAGELTYEQYF. CDR3 DNA sequence: TGTGCCAGCAGCATAGGACTAGCGGGAGAATTAACCTACGAGCAGTACTTC.

The rearrangement uses TRBV10-3 and TRBJ2-1, with TRBD2 matching over 10 bases. The CDR3 is made up of 14 amino acids. Germline-derived CDR1 and CDR2 are ENHRY and SYGVKD. Trimming took 10 bases from V and 1 from J; bases not matched to a gene: 4. The CDR3 DNA sequence: TGTGCCACACGACTAGCGGGTTCCTACAATGAGCAGTTCTTC. As protein: CATRLAGSYNEQFF.

This chain links TRBV5-1 with TRBJ2-2; D perhaps matches TRBD1 (5 bases). The V and J ends lost 3 bases and 6 bases respectively, with 18 bases between them. The CDR3 spans 16 residues. Germline-derived CDR1 and CDR2 are SGHRS and YFSETQ. CDR3 region: CASSSGDGRDPGELFF. The CDR3, as DNA: TGCGCCAGCAGCTCCGGTGATGGCAGGGATCCCGGGGAGCTGTTTTTT.

The rearrangement joins TRBV30 to TRBJ1-1; 9 positions agree with TRBD1. Germline trimming cut 3 bases from V and 8 bases from J; bases unmatched to any gene: 4. CDR1 and CDR2 from the germline V gene are GTSNPN and SVGIG (reference sequence). This CDR3 has 12 residues. DNA for the CDR3: TGTGCCTGGAGCGAAGGGACAGGGGAAGCTTTCTTT. This encodes CAWSEGTGEAFF.

The chain joins TRBV7-9 to TRBJ2-7; D is unclear. CDR1 is SEHNR, CDR2 FQNEAQ, per germline (reference sequence). V shed 1 base and J shed 9 bases, with 22 bases lying between them. The CDR3 extends over 16 amino acids. This CDR3 is CASSLDRLVDPFMQYF. CDR3 nucleotide sequence: TGTGCCAGCAGCTTAGATCGTCTAGTGGACCCCTTTATGCAGTACTTC. Full variable domain (rest looked up from reference TRBV7-9 and TRBJ2-7): DTGVSQNPRHKITKRGQNVTFRCDPISEHNRLYWYRQTLGQGPEFLTYFQNEAQLEKSRLLSDRFSAERPKGSFSTLEIQRTEQGDSAMYLCASSLDRLVDPFMQYFGPGTRLTVT.